This T cell receptor (beta chain) was identified in a study of breast tumors, draining lymph nodes, adjacent tissues. Study-wide points: Tumor TCR diversity was below lymph nodes but above nontumor tissue. Tumor T cell lymph node origin was a supported hypothesis, not proven. Luminal-like breast cancer showed significantly greater tumor-nontumor repertoire similarity than basal-like breast cancer did. Data fit most tumor T cells coming from lymph node, expanding in tumor.

Samples came from axillary lymph nodes draining the breast cancer. As regards this clonotype: Its target is unknown. The junction shows a germline mismatch at one end, possibly a read error.

TCRdb processed the multiplex PCR reads anew with MiXCR; each CDR3 protein has one entry. The sample carries over 200,000 distinct CDR3 sequences, roughly 32% recorded once. Germline CDR1 DFQATT, CDR2 SNEGSKA (reference sequence). The CDR3 consists of 14 residues. The sequence was obtained from a female donor with breast cancer. Some clones in this sample may be carry-over from other donors' samples. Sequenced: axillary lymph node tissue. The V gene is TRBV20-1, the J gene TRBJ2-5, with 7 positions matching TRBD1. Here the CDR3 reads CSARVPRGYPTQCF. DNA for the CDR3: TGCAGTGCTAGAGTTCCCAGGGGGTACCCGACCCAGTGCTTC.